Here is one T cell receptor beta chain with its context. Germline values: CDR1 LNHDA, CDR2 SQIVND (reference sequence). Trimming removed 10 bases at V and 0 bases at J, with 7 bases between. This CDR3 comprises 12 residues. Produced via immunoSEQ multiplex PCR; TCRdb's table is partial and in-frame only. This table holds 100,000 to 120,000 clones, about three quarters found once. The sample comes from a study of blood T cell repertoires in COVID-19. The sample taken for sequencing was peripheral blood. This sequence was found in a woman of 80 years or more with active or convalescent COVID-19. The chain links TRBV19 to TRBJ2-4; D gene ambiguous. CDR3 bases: TGTGCCACCATGTCAGCCAAAAACATTCAGTACTTC. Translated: CATMSAKNIQYF.